A single sample is the source of the 30 T cell receptor beta chains below, sequenced in a study of shared clonotypes between healthy human individuals. TCRdb's copy holds only in-frame clones and misses some; the assay was immunoSEQ multiplex PCR. The data show under 1 million clones, with about 97% seen just once and under 0.3% held by the top ten. Selected positively for CCR7 and CD45RO-negative, naive CD8 cells excluded terminally differentiated effector memory CD45RA+ cells. Sequenced input: naive CD8+ T cells sorted from blood. These receptors all come from a man aged 25-45 years in good health.

The J gene is TRBJ1-2, the V gene TRBV4-1; D perhaps matches TRBD1 (6 bases). This CDR3 is built from 15 residues. CDR1 is MGHRA, CDR2 YSYEKL, per germline. Deletions cut 1 base from V and 0 bases from J, with 9 bases between. CDR3 coding DNA: TGCGCCAGCAGCCAAGCGGGGGCGGCTAACTATGGCTACACCTTC. It yields the protein CASSQAGAANYGYTF.

The chain combines TRBV4-1 with TRBJ1-5; D not resolved. The CDR3 runs to 16 residues. Germline V gives CDR1 MGHRA, CDR2 YSYEKL. Trimming shortened V by 1 base and J by 5 bases, and 15 bases separated the two germline ends. CDR3 bases: TGCGCCAGCAGCCAAGTTTCTGGATTTGGCGATCAGCCCCAGCATTTT. Translated, it gives CASSQVSGFGDQPQHF.

V gene TRBV20-1 combines with J gene TRBJ2-3; D uncertain. Germline V gene lookup returns CDR1 DFQATT and CDR2 SNEGSKA (reference sequence). The CDR3 is 11 amino acids. V was shortened by 2 bases and J by 4 bases, with 4 bases between the two germline ends. CDR3 sequence (DNA): TGCAGTGCTAGATTCCCAGATACGCAGTATTTT. It encodes CSARFPDTQYF.

The rearrangement links TRBV27 to TRBJ1-5; possibly TRBD1 for D (5 bases). Trimming stripped 3 bases from V and 7 bases from J, with 13 bases between. There are 14 residues in the CDR3. CDR1 is MNHEY and CDR2 is SMNVEV in the germline V gene (reference sequence). For the CDR3, the DNA is TGTGCCAGCAGTTTCCGAGGGGTCGAGCAGCCCCAGCATTTT. Its translation is CASSFRGVEQPQHF.

V and J are TRBV7-9 and TRBJ2-7; TRBD1 matches 9 bases. The CDR3 length is 15 residues. V dropped 4 bases and J dropped 2; count of bases not matched to a gene: 6. Germline V CDR1 and CDR2: SEHNR, FQNEAQ (reference sequence). The CDR3 here is CASSSGQGRAYEQYF. The CDR3 DNA sequence: TGTGCCAGCAGCTCGGGACAGGGTAGGGCCTACGAGCAGTACTTC. Variable domain in full (rest from reference TRBV7-9 and TRBJ2-7): DTGVSQNPRHKITKRGQNVTFRCDPISEHNRLYWYRQTLGQGPEFLTYFQNEAQLEKSRLLSDRFSAERPKGSFSTLEIQRTEQGDSAMYLCASSSGQGRAYEQYFGPGTRLTVT.

The J gene is TRBJ1-5, the V gene TRBV28; TRBD1 might be the D (5 bases). This CDR3 is 17 amino acids long. Germline V lookup: CDR1 MDHEN, CDR2 SYDVKM. The V end was cut by 5 bases, the J end by 0 bases, with 17 bases between. The CDR3: CASSIRTGPVSNQPQHF. For the CDR3, the DNA is TGTGCCAGCAGTATACGCACGGGACCGGTTAGCAATCAGCCCCAGCATTTT.

J is TRBJ2-5 and V is TRBV5-4; D gene unclear. The V end lost 3 bases, the J end lost 5 bases, and 11 bases lay between the germline ends. The V gene's germline CDR1 is SGHNT and CDR2 YYREEE (reference sequence). The CDR3 is made up of 13 amino acids. CDR3 bases: TGTGCCAGCAGCTCAAACCCCATCGAGACCCAGTACTTC. Translating it yields CASSSNPIETQYF.

This chain uses TRBV29-1 with TRBJ2-7, with a tentative D call TRBD2 (6 bases). This CDR3 region has 12 residues. Between the trimmed V and J ends, which lost 2 bases and 5 bases, there was a span of 10 bases. Germline V gives CDR1 SQVTM, CDR2 ANQGSEA. The CDR3 DNA is TGCAGCGTTGAAATAGGAGGGGACGAGCAGTACTTC. Translated: CSVEIGGDEQYF.

V usage is TRBV15 and J usage is TRBJ1-3; D possibly corresponds to TRBD1 (5 bases). The V gene's germline CDR1 is LNHNV and CDR2 YYDKDF (reference sequence). The CDR3 sequence is 17 residues long. V lost 0 bases and J lost 1, with 13 bases in between. CDR3 in amino acids: CATSRDLGGTSGNTIYF. The CDR3 region has the DNA TGTGCCACCAGCAGAGACCTCGGGGGGACTTCTGGAAACACCATATATTTT.

The chain joins TRBV9 to TRBJ2-1; possibly TRBD2 for D (5 bases). Per germline, CDR1 SGDLS and CDR2 YYNGEE. V lost 3 bases to trimming and J lost 8 bases, with 12 bases between them. This CDR3 has 13 residues. The CDR3 here is CASSDTSRYEQFF. CDR3 DNA: TGTGCCAGCAGCGATACTAGTAGGTATGAGCAGTTCTTC. The whole variable domain, remainder taken from reference TRBV9 and TRBJ2-1, is DSGVTQTPKHLITATGQRVTLRCSPRSGDLSVYWYQQSLDQGLQFLIQYYNGEERAKGNILERFSAQQFPDLHSELNLSSLELGDSALYFCASSDTSRYEQFFGPGTRLTVL.

The V call is TRBV5-1, the J call TRBJ2-1, with D perhaps TRBD1 (6 bases). The V end lost 2 bases, the J end lost 8 bases, and 23 bases lay between the germline ends. CDR1 is SGHRS, CDR2 YFSETQ, per germline. The CDR3 length is 17 residues. The CDR3 nucleotides are TGCGCCAGCAGCTTCAGGGGTCCCCCTGGAGTGGTGGATGAGCAGTTCTTC. Translated, it gives CASSFRGPPGVVDEQFF. Full variable domain (missing parts from reference TRBV5-1 and TRBJ2-1): KAGVTQTPRYLIKTRGQQVTLSCSPISGHRSVSWYQQTPGQGLQFLFEYFSETQRNKGNFPGRFSGRQFSNSRSEMNVSTLELGDSALYLCASSFRGPPGVVDEQFFGPGTRLTVL.

V and J are TRBV14 and TRBJ2-3; 11 bases align to TRBD2. J lost 1 base, V lost 5 bases, and 8 bases had no gene match. This CDR3 comprises 17 residues. Germline assignment: CDR1 SGHDN and CDR2 FVKESK. The CDR3 here is CASSYTLAGAGTDTQYF. The CDR3 DNA follows: TGTGCCAGCAGCTACACACTAGCGGGAGCAGGCACAGATACGCAGTATTTT.

Concerning this clone itself: This same CDR3 is encoded by further DNA sequences in the sample. The rearrangement uses TRBV5-1 and TRBJ2-7; possibly TRBD1 for D (6 bases). The V and J ends lost 1 base and 0 bases respectively, with 8 bases between them. This CDR3 spans 14 amino acids. Germline values: CDR1 SGHRS, CDR2 YFSETQ. In DNA, the CDR3 is TGCGCCAGCAGCTTGACAGGGACCTCCTACGAGCAGTACTTC. It specifies CASSLTGTSYEQYF.

CDR3 DNA sequence: TGCGCCAGCAGCCGTCCCACCGGGGCGACCTACGAGCAGTACTTC. It is translated as CASSRPTGATYEQYF. V and J are TRBV4-1 and TRBJ2-7; D assignment may be TRBD1 or TRBD2 (5 bases each). Germline V gene data show CDR1 as MGHRA and CDR2 as YSYEKL. The CDR3 is 15 residues long. Trimming left V 4 bases short and J 2 bases short, with 15 bases between.

The J gene is TRBJ2-7, the V gene TRBV6-5; D is unresolved. CDR1 and CDR2 (germline): MNHEY, SVGAGI. Trimming left V 0 bases short and J 3 bases short, with 9 bases between. The CDR3 length is 14 residues. CDR3 DNA sequence: TGTGCCAGCAGTTACTCGAGTCTGATCTACGAGCAGTACTTC. It codes for CASSYSSLIYEQYF.

The chain recombines TRBV2 with TRBJ1-2, with 11 bases aligning to TRBD1. CDR3 size: 16 residues. Germline V CDR1 and CDR2: SNHLY, FYNNEI. Trimming at V came to 0 bases and at J to 6 bases, leaving 6 bases not matched to a gene. CDR3 sequence (DNA): TGTGCCAGCAGTGAAGCCATCTGGACAGGGGGCCATGGCTACACCTTC. Residues: CASSEAIWTGGHGYTF.

The J gene is TRBJ2-4, the V gene TRBV5-6; possible D gene TRBD2, 6 bases. Trimming cost V 0 bases and J 6 bases, with 7 bases left between them. This CDR3 spans 13 amino acids. CDR1 and CDR2 (germline): SGHDT, YYEEEE. The CDR3 region has the DNA TGTGCCAGCAGCTTGGCGGGAGCAAACATTCAGTACTTC. It codes for CASSLAGANIQYF.

This clone came up once. This chain links TRBV28 with TRBJ2-7; maybe TRBD2 (5 bases). Germline V gives CDR1 MDHEN, CDR2 SYDVKM. This CDR3 has 14 amino acids. Trimming removed 6 bases at V and 2 bases at J, with 14 bases between. CDR3 region: CASRPPGIPYEQYF. The CDR3, as DNA: TGTGCCAGCAGACCCCCCGGGATACCCTACGAGCAGTACTTC.

V gene TRBV27 combines with J gene TRBJ1-2; D is unresolved. The germline CDR1 and CDR2 sequences are MNHEY and SMNVEV (reference sequence). Deletions cut 6 bases from V and 1 base from J, with 9 bases between. The CDR3 totals 13 residues. The DNA for the CDR3 is TGTGCCAGCAGCTACGGGGTTAACTATGGCTACACCTTC. Translating it yields CASSYGVNYGYTF.

On this clone: The sample contains more than one DNA sequence encoding this CDR3. J is TRBJ2-7 and V is TRBV4-3; possibly TRBD2 for D (6 bases). The CDR3 is 13 residues long. CDR1 is LGHNA, CDR2 YSLEER, per germline. V was cut by 4 bases and J by 2 bases, with 9 bases left in between. The CDR3 loop reads CASSPGLAYEQYF. CDR3 in DNA: TGCGCCAGCAGCCCGGGACTCGCCTACGAGCAGTACTTC.

The J gene is TRBJ2-2, the V gene TRBV25-1; D is perhaps TRBD1 (7 bases). The CDR3 loop spans 18 amino acids. Germline loops: CDR1 MGHDK, CDR2 SYGVNS. V gave up 6 bases and J gave up 0 bases, with 20 bases separating them. The CDR3 is CASSRTGGLSPNTGELFF. CDR3 nucleotide sequence: TGTGCCAGCAGCAGGACAGGCGGACTATCTCCGAACACCGGGGAGCTGTTTTTT.

The chain combines TRBV9 with TRBJ2-2; D remains ambiguous. Looked up from germline, CDR1 is SGDLS and CDR2 is YYNGEE. With 6 bases removed from V and 4 bases from J, the gap between germline ends came to 7 bases. CDR3 length: 12 amino acids. CDR3 bases: TGTGCCAGCACCGGTCTCACCGGGGAGCTGTTTTTT. It yields the protein CASTGLTGELFF.

The chain recombines TRBV11-2 with TRBJ2-1; unclear D gene. V dropped 5 bases and J dropped 2 bases, with 19 bases sitting between them. The CDR3 extends over 17 amino acids. Germline CDR1 and CDR2: SGHAT and FQNNGV. The CDR3 region has the DNA TGTGCCAGCAGCCGTGGAGTACCCAGGTGGCCCTACAATGAGCAGTTCTTC. It encodes CASSRGVPRWPYNEQFF.

CDR3 amino acids: CSVWGRGPYEQYF. CDR3 coding DNA: TGCAGCGTCTGGGGCAGGGGACCCTACGAGCAGTACTTC. The chain combines TRBV29-1 with TRBJ2-7; possibly TRBD1 for D (6 bases). Germline loops: CDR1 SQVTM, CDR2 ANQGSEA. The V gene lost 6 bases and the J gene lost 2 bases, with 14 bases spanning the gap. CDR3 length: 13 residues.

The chain has TRBV29-1 and TRBJ1-1, with a tentative D call TRBD1 (5 bases). This CDR3 has 10 residues. Germline loops: CDR1 SQVTM, CDR2 ANQGSEA. Trimming removed 7 bases from V and 7 bases from J, with 10 bases in between. In nucleotides, the CDR3 is TGCAGCGGCGGACAAGGTGAAGCTTTCTTT. Amino acid sequence: CSGGQGEAFF. The whole variable domain, remainder taken from reference TRBV29-1 and TRBJ1-1, is SAVISQKPSRDICQRGTSLTIQCQVDSQVTMMFWYRQQPGQSLTLIATANQGSEATYESGFVIDKFPISRPNLTFSTLTVSNMSPEDSSIYLCSGGQGEAFFGQGTRLTVV.

This rearrangement joins TRBV28 to TRBJ1-5; no clear D gene. Trimming took off 11 bases at V and 6 bases at J, with 20 bases between the two ends. The CDR3 runs 14 residues. Per germline, CDR1 MDHEN and CDR2 SYDVKM. CDR3 in amino acids: CAACWGIGVQPQHF. CDR3 nucleotide sequence: TGTGCCGCGTGTTGGGGTATAGGTGTTCAGCCCCAGCATTTT.

V and J are TRBV27 and TRBJ2-7; 8 bases are a match to TRBD1. Germline CDR1 is MNHEY and CDR2 is SMNVEV (reference sequence). The CDR3 is made up of 14 amino acids. J gave up 1 base and V 8 bases, and 7 bases lay outside the gene matches. The CDR3, as DNA: TGTGCCAGCGGTTGGACAGGGACGTCCTACGAGCAGTACTTC. It codes for CASGWTGTSYEQYF.

This rearrangement joins TRBV10-2 to TRBJ2-7; 11 bases match TRBD2. The CDR3 is made up of 14 amino acids. V shed 6 bases, J shed 4 bases, and the junction held 5 bases outside the gene matches. Germline V CDR1 and CDR2: WSHSY, SAAADI. In DNA form, the CDR3 reads TGCGCCAGCAGATCGACTAGCGGGACGTACGAGCAGTACTTC. This translates into CASRSTSGTYEQYF.

V and J are TRBV5-6 and TRBJ1-2, with D tentatively TRBD1 (5 bases). The CDR3 consists of 16 residues. Between the trimmed V and J ends, which lost 0 bases and 6 bases, there was a span of 18 bases. Germline V gene lookup returns CDR1 SGHDT and CDR2 YYEEEE. CDR3 bases: TGTGCCAGCAGCTTGGTAACCTGGGGGACTTTGGATGGCTACACCTTC. Translation: CASSLVTWGTLDGYTF.

The chain combines TRBV7-9 with TRBJ2-7; no firm D call. This CDR3 is built from 14 residues. The germline CDR1 and CDR2 sequences are SEHNR and FQNEAQ (reference sequence). V lost 6 bases to trimming and J lost 1 base, with 13 bases between them. CDR3 sequence (DNA): TGTGCCAGCAGTTCAAAGGTACTTTCCTACGAGCAGTACTTC. This translates into CASSSKVLSYEQYF.